The 25 T cell receptor beta chains reported below all come from one sample, sequenced in a study of T cells after yellow fever vaccination. TCRdb redid the calling of the 5' RACE reads with MiXCR, one entry per CDR3 protein. The sample carries more than 300,000 distinct CDR3 sequences, 6.8% recorded once. This sample comprised PBMCs, obtained about 41 days after the first yellow fever vaccination. The receptors here all came from a man aged 18 to 29 who received the YFV17D yellow fever vaccine.

The chain is built from TRBV4-1 and TRBJ2-2; 8 bases are a match to TRBD1. The ends lost 3 bases at V and 1 base at J; junction bases unmatched: 4. The CDR3 is 16 residues long. CDR1 and CDR2 (germline): MGHRA, YSYEKL. The CDR3 DNA follows: TGCGCCAGCAGCCACGGCGGGACAGGGAACACCGGGGAGCTGTTTTTT. Translated, it gives CASSHGGTGNTGELFF.

This clonotype was counted between two and nine times. The chain has TRBV4-3 and TRBJ2-1; 7 bases match TRBD2. Trimming removed 2 bases from V and 9 bases from J; junction bases left unmatched: 7. CDR3 length: 14 residues. Per germline, CDR1 LGHNA and CDR2 YSLEER. The CDR3 DNA sequence: TGCGCCAGCAGCCAACTGCGGGGGTCGGGTGAGCAGTTCTTC. This gives the protein CASSQLRGSGEQFF.

The chain is built from TRBV4-1 and TRBJ2-3; D is perhaps TRBD2 (7 bases). The ends were cut back, 6 bases at V and 4 bases at J, with 20 bases in the middle. Germline CDR1 reads MGHRA; CDR2 reads YSYEKL. The CDR3 spans 16 residues. CDR3 DNA sequence: TGCGCCAGCAGGCTCGGAGGGGGGGCTGTCCCAGATACGCAGTATTTT. It yields the protein CASRLGGGAVPDTQYF.

This clonotype has at least ten counts. The rearrangement uses TRBV7-2 and TRBJ2-3; no firm D call. Germline V gene lookup returns CDR1 SGHTA and CDR2 FQGNSA. V was cut by 4 bases and J by 3 bases, with 11 bases left in between. The CDR3 consists of 14 residues. CDR3 amino acids: CASSSSIATDTQYF. CDR3 nucleotides: TGTGCCAGCAGCTCCTCTATAGCAACAGATACGCAGTATTTT.

CDR3 loop: CSVRTATYEQYV. CDR3 coding DNA: TGCAGCGTCAGGACAGCTACCTACGAGCAGTACGTC. J is TRBJ2-7 and V is TRBV29-1; D possibly corresponds to TRBD1 (6 bases). V was pared by 6 bases and J by 2 bases, with 11 bases between. The CDR3 length is 12 residues. Germline V gene lookup returns CDR1 SQVTM and CDR2 ANQGSEA.

Only one count was recorded for this clonotype. The CDR3 nucleotides are TGTGCCAGCAGTAGTACTCGAGGGGCTCAAAGGAACACAGATACGCAGTATTTT. Translation: CASSSTRGAQRNTDTQYF. The rearrangement links TRBV11-1 to TRBJ2-3; perhaps D is TRBD1 or TRBD2 (5 bases each). CDR3 length: 18 residues. V gave up 6 bases and J gave up 2 bases, with 24 bases separating them. Germline loops: CDR1 SGHAT, CDR2 FQDESV (reference sequence).

The J gene is TRBJ1-6, the V gene TRBV6-1, with a tentative D call TRBD1 (6 bases). Germline CDR1 reads MNHNS; CDR2 reads SASEGT. Trimming left V 2 bases short and J 9 bases short, with 11 bases between. CDR3 size: 14 residues. CDR3 in DNA: TGTGCCAGCAGTGAACGGCAGGGGTCTTCACCCCTCCACTTT. Translated, it gives CASSERQGSSPLHF.

This clonotype appeared many times. J is TRBJ1-1 and V is TRBV9, with unresolved D. Trimming pared 4 bases from V and 1 base from J, leaving 11 bases between. The CDR3 has 14 amino acids. In germline, CDR1 is SGDLS, CDR2 YYNGEE. CDR3 sequence reads: CASSSRKTNTEAFF. Written as DNA, the CDR3 is TGTGCCAGCAGCAGTCGAAAAACGAACACTGAAGCTTTCTTT.

The chain carries TRBV5-1 and TRBJ1-6; unclear D gene. The CDR3 length is 12 residues. CDR1 is SGHRS and CDR2 is YFSETQ in the germline V gene. The V end lost 5 bases, the J end lost 7 bases, and 7 bases lay between the germline ends. CDR3 sequence reads: CASRVENSPLHF. In nucleotides, the CDR3 is TGCGCCAGCAGGGTGGAAAATTCACCCCTCCACTTT.

This clonotype was counted ten times or more. The chain employs TRBV7-9 and TRBJ2-7; 8 nucleotides match TRBD1. Trimming at V came to 5 bases and at J to 4 bases, leaving 16 bases not matched to a gene. Germline CDR1 is SEHNR and CDR2 is FQNEAQ (reference sequence). The CDR3 sequence is 17 residues long. For the CDR3, the DNA is TGTGCCAGCAGCCCAGCGGTCCGGCCAGGGGGCTCGTACGAGCAGTACTTC. Its protein product is CASSPAVRPGGSYEQYF.

The rearrangement uses TRBV9 and TRBJ1-1; 7 bases align to TRBD1. This CDR3 is built from 14 residues. V lost 4 bases, J lost 7 bases, and 10 bases stayed unmatched. Germline V gene sequence: CDR1 SGDLS, CDR2 YYNGEE. CDR3 region: CASSPPGQPLEAFF. Written as DNA, the CDR3 is TGTGCCAGCAGCCCCCCGGGACAGCCTCTTGAAGCTTTCTTT.

This clonotype turned up a few times. The chain joins TRBV5-1 to TRBJ2-5; D perhaps matches TRBD1 (6 bases). Germline V lookup: CDR1 SGHRS, CDR2 YFSETQ. This CDR3 comprises 13 residues. Trimming stripped 6 bases from V and 2 bases from J, with 11 bases between. The CDR3 sequence: CASTQQGQETQYF. CDR3 coding DNA: TGCGCCAGCACACAACAGGGACAAGAGACCCAGTACTTC. The full variable domain, rest sourced from reference TRBV5-1 and TRBJ2-5, is KAGVTQTPRYLIKTRGQQVTLSCSPISGHRSVSWYQQTPGQGLQFLFEYFSETQRNKGNFPGRFSGRQFSNSRSEMNVSTLELGDSALYLCASTQQGQETQYFGPGTRLLVL.

This clonotype was seen at least ten times. The chain uses TRBV3-1 and TRBJ2-5; no firm D call. V was trimmed by 4 bases and J by 2 bases, leaving 11 bases between them. The CDR3 totals 14 residues. Germline CDR1 is LGHDT and CDR2 is YNNKEL (reference sequence). The CDR3 DNA sequence: TGTGCCAGCAGCCTCCGAGGTGGGCAAGAGACCCAGTACTTC. The encoded protein is CASSLRGGQETQYF.

This clonotype has only a few counts. The rearrangement joins TRBV19 to TRBJ2-2; 10 bases map to TRBD1. Germline V gene sequence: CDR1 LNHDA, CDR2 SQIVND (reference sequence). The CDR3 is 15 amino acids. V was clipped by 6 bases and J by 4 bases; unmatched bases: 5. In DNA, the CDR3 is TGTGCCAGTAGACAGGGACAGGGGAGCACCGGGGAGCTGTTTTTT. Protein product: CASRQGQGSTGELFF.

This clonotype was seen repeatedly, ten times or more. CDR3 sequence: CASSLVYESGEQYF. The CDR3 coding sequence is TGCGCCAGCAGCTTGGTATATGAGAGCGGCGAGCAGTACTTC. This chain connects TRBV5-1 to TRBJ2-7; the D gene is possibly TRBD2 (5 bases). The CDR3 consists of 14 residues. Germline assignment: CDR1 SGHRS and CDR2 YFSETQ. Trimming took 0 bases from V and 6 from J, leaving 13 bases between them.

The CDR3 region is CASSGPANTEAFF. The CDR3 nucleotides read TGCGCCAGCAGTGGACCCGCGAACACTGAAGCTTTCTTT. This chain links TRBV5-1 with TRBJ1-1, with no clear D. Germline V lookup: CDR1 SGHRS, CDR2 YFSETQ. Deletions cut 5 bases from V and 1 base from J, with 9 bases between. The CDR3 spans 13 residues.

This clonotype was observed at least ten times. The V call is TRBV7-9, the J call TRBJ2-1; no firm D call. V lost 5 bases and J 7 bases, leaving 12 bases between the germline ends. The CDR3 contains 13 residues. Germline V gene data show CDR1 as SEHNR and CDR2 as FQNEAQ (reference sequence). CDR3 DNA sequence: TGTGCCAGCAGCCCAAATCATGGGAATGAGCAGTTCTTC. It codes for CASSPNHGNEQFF. Complete variable domain (other parts from reference TRBV7-9 and TRBJ2-1): DTGVSQNPRHKITKRGQNVTFRCDPISEHNRLYWYRQTLGQGPEFLTYFQNEAQLEKSRLLSDRFSAERPKGSFSTLEIQRTEQGDSAMYLCASSPNHGNEQFFGPGTRLTVL.

This clonotype was seen only a few times. The chain has TRBV6-2 or TRBV6-3 and TRBJ2-7; D unclear. Trimming removed 6 bases from V and 0 bases from J, with 15 bases in between. Germline CDR1 reads MNHEY; CDR2 reads SVGEGT. The CDR3 runs to 15 residues. The CDR3 loop is CASSPSLDSSYEQYF. CDR3 in DNA: TGTGCCAGCAGCCCTAGTCTCGATAGCTCCTACGAGCAGTACTTC.

This clonotype was recorded a few times. The chain is built from TRBV20-1 and TRBJ2-1, with a possible D match to TRBD1 (7 bases). The V gene lost 6 bases and the J gene lost 16 bases, with 28 bases spanning the gap. The germline gives CDR1 DFQATT, CDR2 SNEGSKA (reference sequence). CDR3 length: 14 amino acids. The CDR3, as DNA: TGCAGTGCCCATGGCAGGGGGGCTCTCAGAGTGGTCTTCTTC. It yields the protein CSAHGRGALRVVFF.

Only a few counts were recorded for this clonotype. The genes are TRBV7-2 and TRBJ2-2; 8 bases line up with TRBD1. V gave up 5 bases and J gave up 7 bases; unmatched junction bases: 9. CDR3 length: 15 residues. Per germline, CDR1 SGHTA and CDR2 FQGNSA. CDR3 coding DNA: TGTGCCAGCAGCCTAAGGGGACAGGCCGGCGGGGAGCTGTTTTTT. Translating gives CASSLRGQAGGELFF.

The gene calls are TRBV5-1 and TRBJ2-3; the match to TRBD1 covers 8 bases. The germline V gene has CDR1 SGHRS and CDR2 YFSETQ. The CDR3 spans 16 residues. V lost 4 bases, J lost 5 bases, and 12 bases stayed unmatched. Here the CDR3 DNA reads TGCGCCAGCAGCCGGACAGGGAAAACTCACCAAGATACGCAGTATTTT. This sequence encodes CASSRTGKTHQDTQYF.

The chain is built from TRBV20-1 and TRBJ1-1; D is uncertain. CDR3 length: 14 residues. In germline, CDR1 is DFQATT, CDR2 SNEGSKA (reference sequence). With 5 bases removed from V and 0 bases from J, the gap between germline ends came to 13 bases. CDR3 bases: TGCAGTGCTCCCTTCCCCGGCGTGAACACTGAAGCTTTCTTT. This gives the protein CSAPFPGVNTEAFF.

This clonotype turned up a few times. The chain is built from TRBV6-5 and TRBJ1-3, with D hard to call. CDR1 is MNHEY and CDR2 is SVGAGI in the germline V gene. V dropped 2 bases and J dropped 0 bases, with 5 bases sitting between them. The CDR3 sequence is 14 residues long. The DNA for the CDR3 is TGTGCCAGCAGTTACCTCTCCTCTGGAAACACCATATATTTT. It yields the protein CASSYLSSGNTIYF.

The V and J genes are TRBV6-1 and TRBJ2-3, with TRBD1 identical over 9 bases. Germline CDR1 MNHNS, CDR2 SASEGT. The CDR3 length is 13 residues. The V gene end was trimmed by 8 bases and the J gene end by 5 bases; junction bases not matched to a gene: 5. CDR3 in amino acids: CASRTGVIDTQYF. The CDR3 DNA sequence: TGTGCCAGCCGGACAGGGGTTATAGATACGCAGTATTTT.

CDR3 coding DNA: TGTGCCAGCAGCGTAGATTCCAAGGGGCGGGAGCAGTTCTTC. Residues: CASSVDSKGREQFF. This chain uses TRBV9 with TRBJ2-1, with a tentative D call TRBD1 (5 bases). The CDR3 covers 14 residues. The V and J ends lost 0 bases and 10 bases respectively, with 14 bases between them. Germline V gene data show CDR1 as SGDLS and CDR2 as YYNGEE.